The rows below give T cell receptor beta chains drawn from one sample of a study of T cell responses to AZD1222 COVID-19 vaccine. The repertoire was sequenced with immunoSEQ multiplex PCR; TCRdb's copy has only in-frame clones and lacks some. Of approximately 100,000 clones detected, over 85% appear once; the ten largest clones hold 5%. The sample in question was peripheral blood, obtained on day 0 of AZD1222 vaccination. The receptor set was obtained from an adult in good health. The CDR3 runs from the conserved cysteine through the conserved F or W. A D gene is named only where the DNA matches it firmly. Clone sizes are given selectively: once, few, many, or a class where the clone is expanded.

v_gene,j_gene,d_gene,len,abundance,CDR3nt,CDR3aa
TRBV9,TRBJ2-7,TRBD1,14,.,TGTGCCAGCAGCGTAGAAACAGGGGGCTACGAGCAGTACTTC,CASSVETGGYEQYF
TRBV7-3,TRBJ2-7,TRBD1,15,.,TGTGCCAGCAGCCCGCGTGGGGACAGTCCTTACGAGCAGTACTTC,CASSPRGDSPYEQYF
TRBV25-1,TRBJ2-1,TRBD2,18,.,TGTGCCAGCAGTGAATATCCCCTTCGGGCTAGCGGGAGCGATGAGCAGTTCTTC,CASSEYPLRASGSDEQFF
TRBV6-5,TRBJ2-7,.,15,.,TGTGCCAGCAGGCTCAGAGGGGTAGGCTCCTACGAGCAGTACTTC,CASRLRGVGSYEQYF
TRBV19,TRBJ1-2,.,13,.,TGTGCCAGTAGGATCGGAACTAACTATGGCTACACCTTC,CASRIGTNYGYTF
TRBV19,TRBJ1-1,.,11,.,TGTGCCAGTAGGGAGGACACTGAAGCTTTCTTT,CASREDTEAFF
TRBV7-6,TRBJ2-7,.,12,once,TGTGCCAGCAGCTTAGAAGAGGGTGAGCAGTACTTC,CASSLEEGEQYF
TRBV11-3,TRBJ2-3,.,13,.,TGTGCCAGCAGCCACACAGGGAAAGATACGCAGTATTTT,CASSHTGKDTQYF
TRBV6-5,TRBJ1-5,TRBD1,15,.,TGTGCCAGCATTAAGGGACAGGGGCTCCGTATGCCCCAGCATTTT,CASIKGQGLRMPQHF
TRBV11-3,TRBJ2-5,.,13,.,TGTGCCAGCAGCCCTGGGGGGAAAGAGACCCAGTACTTC,CASSPGGKETQYF